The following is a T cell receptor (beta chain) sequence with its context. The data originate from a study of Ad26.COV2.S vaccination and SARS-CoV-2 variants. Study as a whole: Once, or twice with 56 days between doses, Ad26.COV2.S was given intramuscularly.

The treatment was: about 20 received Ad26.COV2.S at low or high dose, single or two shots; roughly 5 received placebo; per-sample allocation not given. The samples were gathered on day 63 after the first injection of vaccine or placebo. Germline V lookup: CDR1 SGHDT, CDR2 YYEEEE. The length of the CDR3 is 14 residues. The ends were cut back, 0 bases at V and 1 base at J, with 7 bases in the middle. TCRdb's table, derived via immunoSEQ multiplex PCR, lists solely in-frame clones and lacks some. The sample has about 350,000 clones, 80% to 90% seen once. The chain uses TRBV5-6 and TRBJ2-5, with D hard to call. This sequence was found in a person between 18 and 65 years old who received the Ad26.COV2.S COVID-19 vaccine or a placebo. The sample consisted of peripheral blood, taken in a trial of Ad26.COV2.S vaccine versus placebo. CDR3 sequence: CASSLGQPQETQYF. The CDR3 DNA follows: TGTGCCAGCAGCTTGGGCCAGCCCCAAGAGACCCAGTACTTC. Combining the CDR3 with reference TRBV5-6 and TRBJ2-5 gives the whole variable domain DAGVTQSPTHLIKTRGQQVTLRCSPKSGHDTVSWYQQALGQGPQFIFQYYEEEERQRGNFPDRFSGHQFPNYSSELNVNALLLGDSALYLCASSLGQPQETQYFGPGTRLLVL.